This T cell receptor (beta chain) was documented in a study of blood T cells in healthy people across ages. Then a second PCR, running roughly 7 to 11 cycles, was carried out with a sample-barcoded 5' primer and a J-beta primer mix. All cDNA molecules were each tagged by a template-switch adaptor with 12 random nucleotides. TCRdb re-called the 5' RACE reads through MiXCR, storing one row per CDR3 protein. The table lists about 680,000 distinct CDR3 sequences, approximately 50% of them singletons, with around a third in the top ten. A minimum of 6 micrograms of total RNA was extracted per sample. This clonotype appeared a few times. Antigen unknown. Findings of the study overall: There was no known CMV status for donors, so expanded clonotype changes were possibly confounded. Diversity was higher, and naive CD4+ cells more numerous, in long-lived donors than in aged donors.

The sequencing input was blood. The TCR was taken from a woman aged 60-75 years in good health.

CDR3 region: CASRQDSRYEQYF. The DNA for the CDR3 is TGTGCCAGCAGACAAGACTCGCGGTACGAGCAGTACTTC. The chain combines TRBV25-1 with TRBJ2-7, with no clear D. Germline assignment: CDR1 MGHDK and CDR2 SYGVNS. Trimming shortened V by 6 bases and J by 4 bases, and 13 bases separated the two germline ends. There are 13 residues in the CDR3.